The entry below describes one T cell receptor beta chain. This study enrolled people aged about 18 to 90 from about two dozen US geographic areas. Allocation to cohorts depended on clinical history reported by the participants. Germline V gene data show CDR1 as SGDLS and CDR2 as YYNGEE. The CDR3 is 19 amino acids. The J segment lost 4 bases and the V segment lost 9 bases, leaving 22 bases of the junction unmatched. Per the authors' pipeline: Using reference gene primer amplification, nucleated cell counts were estimated. Repertoires were generated with immunoSEQ multiplex PCR, while TCRdb's copy carries only in-frame clones and drops some. Clone size and the V and J calls come from that table; the DNA yielded D and trimming. The table lists about 220,000 clones, roughly nine tenths of them singletons. This sample is drawn from a study of blood T cell repertoires in COVID-19.

J is TRBJ2-1 and V is TRBV9; 10 nucleotides match TRBD2. The sequence was collected from a woman between 18 and 30 years old in a cohort exposed to, infected with or recovered from COVID-19 (not recorded which). Sequencing was done on a sample of PBMCs or T cells enriched from blood (not recorded which). CDR3 region: CATQGRTASLAGEYNEQFF. In DNA form, the CDR3 reads TGTGCCACTCAAGGCAGGACAGCCTCTCTAGCGGGGGAATACAATGAGCAGTTCTTC.